One sample yielded the 10 T cell receptor beta chains listed below, sequenced in a study of naive and memory T cell subsets. The beta constant-region primer was an equimolar mix of two oligonucleotides covering TRBC1 and TRBC2. TCRdb redid the calling of the UMI-ligation and nested PCR reads with MiXCR, one entry per CDR3 protein. The sample carries some 150,000 distinct CDR3 sequences, approximately 17% recorded once. The sequencing input was naive CD4+ T cells from blood. Every receptor here comes from a human donor in good health.

This chain joins TRBV10-3 and TRBJ2-2, with a tentative D call TRBD2 (5 bases). Germline assignment: CDR1 ENHRY and CDR2 SYGVKD. CDR3 length: 16 residues. With 3 bases removed from V and 8 bases from J, the gap between germline ends came to 19 bases. The CDR3: CAISERAGAGNGELFF. The CDR3 region has the DNA TGTGCCATCAGTGAACGGGCGGGTGCGGGTAATGGGGAGCTGTTTTTT.

V gene TRBV6-2 or TRBV6-3 combines with J gene TRBJ2-3, with D tentatively TRBD1 (6 bases). This CDR3 has 17 amino acids. In germline, CDR1 is MNHEY, CDR2 SVGEGT. V lost 6 bases to trimming and J lost 1 base, with 20 bases between them. CDR3 region: CASSPLTGLSGTDTQYF. DNA for the CDR3: TGTGCCAGCAGCCCGCTGACAGGCCTTTCTGGCACAGATACGCAGTATTTT.

The chain has TRBV14 and TRBJ2-6; weak D call: TRBD1 (5 bases). Trimming cost V 1 base and J 1 base, with 14 bases left between them. Germline V gene lookup returns CDR1 SGHDN and CDR2 FVKESK. CDR3 size: 18 residues. The DNA for the CDR3 is TGTGCCAGCAGCCAAGCAGCAGGGTTAATATCTGGGGCCAACGTCCTGACTTTC. It yields the protein CASSQAAGLISGANVLTF.

The CDR3 DNA reads as TGCAGCGTTGAGGACAGGTGGGAGACCCAGTACTTC. It yields the protein CSVEDRWETQYF. The chain carries TRBV29-1 and TRBJ2-5, with TRBD1 matching 7 bases. V shed 3 bases and J 5 bases; nucleotides not matched to a gene: 3. CDR1 and CDR2 (germline): SQVTM, ANQGSEA. CDR3 length: 12 amino acids. Complete variable domain (other parts from reference TRBV29-1 and TRBJ2-5): SAVISQKPSRDICQRGTSLTIQCQVDSQVTMMFWYRQQPGQSLTLIATANQGSEATYESGFVIDKFPISRPNLTFSTLTVSNMSPEDSSIYLCSVEDRWETQYFGPGTRLLVL.

This clonotype was recorded a few times. The V gene is TRBV7-7, the J gene TRBJ2-2; 8 nucleotides agree with TRBD2. Germline values: CDR1 SSHAT, CDR2 FNYEAQ (reference sequence). CDR3 length: 16 residues. Trimming cost V 3 bases and J 1 base; bases outside gene matches: 4. The CDR3 nucleotides read TGTGCCAGCAGCTTCACGAGCGGGGGGAACACCGGGGAGCTGTTTTTT. This codes for CASSFTSGGNTGELFF.

The table lists this clonotype with a few counts. V gene TRBV27 combines with J gene TRBJ1-2; 7 positions match TRBD1. V lost 5 bases and J lost 6; bases outside the gene matches: 6. The CDR3 has 13 residues. Germline lookup yields CDR1 MNHEY and CDR2 SMNVEV (reference sequence). The CDR3 sequence is CASSPTGLNGYTF. The CDR3 DNA reads as TGTGCCAGCAGTCCGACAGGGCTGAATGGCTACACCTTC.

This clonotype has only a few counts. The gene calls are TRBV19 and TRBJ1-1; D unclear. The V and J ends lost 5 bases and 4 bases respectively, with 17 bases between them. Germline lookup yields CDR1 LNHDA and CDR2 SQIVND (reference sequence). The CDR3 sequence is 15 residues long. Written as DNA, the CDR3 is TGTGCCAGTAGTCTCGCCACAGCCATGGGCACTGAAGCTTTCTTT. It specifies CASSLATAMGTEAFF.

In this sample, this clonotype turned up a few times. The chain links TRBV20-1 to TRBJ2-1, with D perhaps assigned TRBD1 or TRBD2 (5 bases each). Trimming left V 3 bases short and J 8 bases short, with 23 bases between. The CDR3 consists of 16 residues. CDR1 is DFQATT and CDR2 is SNEGSKA in the germline V gene (reference sequence). CDR3 protein: CSARTSGTKKVDEQFF. CDR3 nucleotides: TGCAGTGCTAGGACTTCCGGGACCAAAAAGGTCGATGAGCAGTTCTTC.

This clonotype was seen more than once but under ten times. This chain connects TRBV11-2 to TRBJ2-1; no definite D call. Per germline, CDR1 SGHAT and CDR2 FQNNGV. CDR3 length: 11 amino acids. The V gene lost 6 bases and the J gene lost 6 bases, with 6 bases spanning the gap. CDR3 DNA: TGTGCCAGCAGATGGTTCAATGAGCAGTTCTTC. This sequence encodes CASRWFNEQFF.

This clonotype occurred a few times. V is TRBV20-1 and J is TRBJ2-1; TRBD2 matches 11 bases. The CDR3 has 16 residues. With V trimmed by 4 bases and J by 2 bases, 7 bases remained unmatched. Germline V CDR1 and CDR2: DFQATT, SNEGSKA (reference sequence). The CDR3 is CSATGTSGQTYNEQFF. Here the CDR3 DNA reads TGCAGTGCTACCGGGACTAGCGGCCAGACCTACAATGAGCAGTTCTTC.